These 13 T cell receptor beta chains were sequenced from one sample in a study of blood T cell repertoires in COVID-19. The method was immunoSEQ multiplex PCR; TCRdb's version includes in-frame clones alone and lacks a portion of them. The table lists roughly 91,000 clones, roughly 80% of them singletons, with approximately 10% in the top ten. Sequencing input: peripheral blood. Receptors were obtained from a man between 70 and 80 years old with acute or convalescent COVID-19.

V usage is TRBV9 and J usage is TRBJ2-3; TRBD2 aligns across 8 bases. The germline CDR1 and CDR2 sequences are SGDLS and YYNGEE. The CDR3 loop spans 15 amino acids. V was pared by 2 bases and J by 7 bases, with 9 bases of the junction left unmatched. CDR3 sequence (DNA): TGTGCCAGCAGCGTGGGGCGGGGGGTATGGAATACGCAGTATTTT. This gives the protein CASSVGRGVWNTQYF.

The chain combines TRBV7-9 with TRBJ2-1, with 8 positions matching TRBD1. Germline V gene data show CDR1 as SEHNR and CDR2 as FQNEAQ (reference sequence). J lost 2 bases, V lost 5 bases, and 8 bases had no gene match. This CDR3 has 16 residues. This CDR3 reads CASSPGTGTTYNEQFF. CDR3 in DNA: TGTGCCAGCAGCCCTGGGACAGGAACTACCTACAATGAGCAGTTCTTC.

This chain links TRBV5-4 with TRBJ1-6; TRBD1 is a possible D gene (5 bases). Looked up from germline, CDR1 is SGHNT and CDR2 is YYREEE (reference sequence). Trimming pared 0 bases from V and 7 bases from J, leaving 8 bases between. CDR3 size: 14 residues. CDR3 nucleotides: TGTGCCAGCAGCTTGGGTTCAGGGAATTCACCCCTCCACTTT. This encodes CASSLGSGNSPLHF.

This chain connects TRBV27 to TRBJ2-3; 7 bases match TRBD1. Losses at the gene ends were 7 bases for V and 6 bases for J; bases not matched to a gene: 10. The CDR3 contains 14 residues. The germline CDR1 and CDR2 sequences are MNHEY and SMNVEV (reference sequence). DNA for the CDR3: TGTGCCAGCAAAGGGGGCCACAACGTGGATACGCAGTATTTT. It codes for CASKGGHNVDTQYF.

The rearrangement uses TRBV28 and TRBJ2-5; the D gene is possibly TRBD2 (7 bases). V shed 3 bases and J shed 2 bases, with 13 bases lying between them. The CDR3 is 15 residues long. Germline CDR1 reads MDHEN; CDR2 reads SYDVKM. The CDR3 spells CASSLGGAGQETQYF. The CDR3 DNA reads as TGTGCCAGCAGTTTGGGGGGGGCGGGACAAGAGACCCAGTACTTC.

This chain connects TRBV19 to TRBJ1-1, with D possibly matching TRBD1 (5 bases). This CDR3 spans 18 amino acids. Germline V gene data show CDR1 as LNHDA and CDR2 as SQIVND (reference sequence). V shed 1 base and J shed 0 bases, with 18 bases lying between them. The CDR3 bases are TGTGCCAGTAGTATAGGGGGCCTATTAGGCCGGATGAACACTGAAGCTTTCTTT. It translates to CASSIGGLLGRMNTEAFF. Using reference TRBV19 and TRBJ1-1 for the parts outside the CDR3, the full variable domain is DGGITQSPKYLFRKEGQNVTLSCEQNLNHDAMYWYRQDPGQGLRLIYYSQIVNDFQKGDIAEGYSVSREKKESFPLTVTSAQKNPTAFYLCASSIGGLLGRMNTEAFFGQGTRLTVV.

This clone was picked up a small number of times. V and J are TRBV4-1 and TRBJ1-1; possible D gene TRBD1, 5 bases. The CDR3 has 14 amino acids. CDR1 MGHRA and CDR2 YSYEKL come from the germline V gene. V was trimmed by 1 base and J by 0 bases, leaving 6 bases between them. CDR3 DNA: TGCGCCAGCAGCCAAGGACAGCTGAACACTGAAGCTTTCTTT. Protein: CASSQGQLNTEAFF.

The V and J genes are TRBV2 and TRBJ1-6; D is unresolved. Germline-derived CDR1 and CDR2 are SNHLY and FYNNEI. Trimming left V 7 bases short and J 9 bases short, with 16 bases between. CDR3 length: 14 amino acids. CDR3 sequence: CASKKEGIGSPLHF. In DNA, the CDR3 is TGTGCCAGCAAGAAGGAGGGAATTGGTTCACCCCTCCACTTT.

The J gene is TRBJ2-1, the V gene TRBV18, with TRBD2 identical over 8 bases. The ends lost 6 bases at V and 4 bases at J; junction bases unmatched: 8. Germline V lookup: CDR1 KGHSH, CDR2 LQKENI. The CDR3 is made up of 15 amino acids. CDR3 coding DNA: TGTGCCAGCTCCCCGGGCGGCGGGGGGTACAATGAGCAGTTCTTC. This codes for CASSPGGGGYNEQFF.

The chain recombines TRBV10-2 with TRBJ2-3; 10 nucleotides line up with TRBD2. CDR3 size: 15 residues. The junction had 5 bases not matched to a gene; V was cut back by 6 bases and J by 2 bases. Germline lookup yields CDR1 WSHSY and CDR2 SAAADI. The CDR3 spells CASSGTSAYTDTQYF. DNA for the CDR3: TGCGCCAGCAGCGGGACTAGCGCGTACACAGATACGCAGTATTTT.

J is TRBJ2-5 and V is TRBV25-1, with 8 nucleotides matching TRBD1. The CDR3 covers 15 residues. Germline values: CDR1 MGHDK, CDR2 SYGVNS. V lost 6 bases, J lost 7 bases, and 13 bases stayed unmatched. In nucleotides, the CDR3 is TGTGCCAGCAGCACCCTGGACGCCCAGGGGGCGACCCAGTACTTC. Translation gives CASSTLDAQGATQYF.

This clone was found once. This chain joins TRBV12-3 or TRBV12-4 and TRBJ1-5; no reliable D call. The CDR3 covers 12 residues. Trimming took off 6 bases at V and 9 bases at J, with 12 bases between the two ends. CDR3 in amino acids: CASSGSAGPQHF. The CDR3 region has the DNA TGTGCCAGCAGCGGTTCCGCCGGGCCCCAGCATTTT.

V usage is TRBV5-4 and J usage is TRBJ1-2; D remains unclear. Germline-derived CDR1 and CDR2 are SGHNT and YYREEE (reference sequence). The CDR3 extends over 14 amino acids. V lost 0 bases, J lost 2 bases, and 8 bases lay in between. This CDR3 reads CASSLGGGNYGYTF. CDR3 sequence (DNA): TGTGCCAGCAGCTTGGGTGGAGGGAACTATGGCTACACCTTC.